This record concerns one TCR beta chain sequence. Antigen: not known. This entry comes from a study of Ad26.COV2.S vaccination and SARS-CoV-2 variants. The overall study: Donor got 5x10^10 or 1x10^11 viral particles of Ad26.COV2.S.

Treatment reported: around 19 received Ad26.COV2.S at low or high dose, single or two shots; about 5 received placebo; per-sample allocation not given. The study sampled participants on day 63 after the first vaccine or placebo injection. The protocol was immunoSEQ multiplex PCR, while the TCRdb copy is restricted to in-frame clones and leaves out a portion. The table has roughly 300,000 clones, approximately 86% seen once. Study-level results: People who got the vaccine had more spike-specific TCR breadth than people who got placebo.

CDR1 and CDR2 from the germline V gene are SGHTA and FQGTGA. The CDR3 has 14 amino acids. The junction had 5 bases not matched to a gene; V was cut back by 5 bases and J by 10 bases. The gene calls are TRBV7-3 and TRBJ2-3; the match to TRBD2 covers 14 bases. The material was peripheral blood, obtained in a trial of Ad26.COV2.S vaccine versus placebo. This receptor was identified in a person aged 18-65 years who received the Ad26.COV2.S COVID-19 vaccine or a placebo. CDR3 in DNA: TGTGCCAGCAGCCCCGGGACTAGCGGGAGTTCGCAGTATTTT. This sequence encodes CASSPGTSGSSQYF.